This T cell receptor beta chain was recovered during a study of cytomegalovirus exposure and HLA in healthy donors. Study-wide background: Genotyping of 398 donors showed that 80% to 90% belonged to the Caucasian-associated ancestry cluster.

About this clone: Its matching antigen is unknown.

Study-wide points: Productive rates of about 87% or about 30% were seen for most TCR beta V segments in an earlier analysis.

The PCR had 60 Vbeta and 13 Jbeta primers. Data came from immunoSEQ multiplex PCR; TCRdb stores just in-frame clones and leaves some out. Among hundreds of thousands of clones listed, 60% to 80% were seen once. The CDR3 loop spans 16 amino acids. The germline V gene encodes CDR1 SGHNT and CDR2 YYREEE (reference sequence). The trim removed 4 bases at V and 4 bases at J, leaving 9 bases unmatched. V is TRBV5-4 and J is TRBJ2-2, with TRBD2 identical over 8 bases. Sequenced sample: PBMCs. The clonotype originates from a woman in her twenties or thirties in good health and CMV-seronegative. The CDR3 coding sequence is TGTGCCAGCAGCCCCGCGGCGGGGGGCGGCACCGGGGAGCTGTTTTTT. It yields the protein CASSPAAGGGTGELFF.